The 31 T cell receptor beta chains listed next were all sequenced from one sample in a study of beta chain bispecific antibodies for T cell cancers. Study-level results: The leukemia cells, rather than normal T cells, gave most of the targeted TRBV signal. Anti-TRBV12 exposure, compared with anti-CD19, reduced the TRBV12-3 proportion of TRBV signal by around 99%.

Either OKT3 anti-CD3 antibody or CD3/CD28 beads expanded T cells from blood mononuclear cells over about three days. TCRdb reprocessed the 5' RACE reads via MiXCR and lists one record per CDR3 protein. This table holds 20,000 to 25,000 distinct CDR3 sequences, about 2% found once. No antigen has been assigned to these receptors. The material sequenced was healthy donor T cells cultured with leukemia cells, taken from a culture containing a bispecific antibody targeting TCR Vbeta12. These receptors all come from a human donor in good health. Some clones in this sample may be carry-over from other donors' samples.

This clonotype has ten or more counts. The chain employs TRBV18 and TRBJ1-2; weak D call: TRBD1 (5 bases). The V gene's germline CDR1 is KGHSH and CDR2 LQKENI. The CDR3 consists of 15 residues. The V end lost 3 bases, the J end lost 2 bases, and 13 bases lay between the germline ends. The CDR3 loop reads CASSPGTKVNYGYTF. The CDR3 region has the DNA TGTGCCAGCTCACCCGGGACGAAAGTCAACTATGGCTACACCTTC.

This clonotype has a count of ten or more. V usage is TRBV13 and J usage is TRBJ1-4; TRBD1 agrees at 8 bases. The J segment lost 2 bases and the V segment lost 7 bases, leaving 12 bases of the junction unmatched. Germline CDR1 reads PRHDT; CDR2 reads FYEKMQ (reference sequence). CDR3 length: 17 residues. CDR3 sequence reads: CASTEGQGTGTNEKLFF. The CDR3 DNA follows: TGTGCCAGCACCGAAGGACAGGGAACCGGGACTAATGAAAAACTGTTTTTT.

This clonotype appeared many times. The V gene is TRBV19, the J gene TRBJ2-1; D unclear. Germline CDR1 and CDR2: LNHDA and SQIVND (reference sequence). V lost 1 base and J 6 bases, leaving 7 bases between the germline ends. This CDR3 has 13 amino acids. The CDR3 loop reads CASSIVGPNEQFF. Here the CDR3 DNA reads TGTGCCAGTAGTATAGTCGGACCCAATGAGCAGTTCTTC.

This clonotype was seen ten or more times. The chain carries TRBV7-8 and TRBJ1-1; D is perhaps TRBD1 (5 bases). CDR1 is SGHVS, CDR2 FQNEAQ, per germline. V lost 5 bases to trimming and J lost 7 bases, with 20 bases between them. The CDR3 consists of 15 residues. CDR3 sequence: CASSPRLGGYDEAFF. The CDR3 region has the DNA TGTGCCAGCAGCCCACGCCTGGGGGGGTACGATGAAGCTTTCTTT.

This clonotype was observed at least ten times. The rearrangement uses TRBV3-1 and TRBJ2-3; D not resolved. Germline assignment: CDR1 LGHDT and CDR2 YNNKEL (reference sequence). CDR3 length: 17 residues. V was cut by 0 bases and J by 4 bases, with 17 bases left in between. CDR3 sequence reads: CASSQEYWPARSDTQYF. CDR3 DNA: TGTGCCAGCAGCCAAGAATATTGGCCCGCGAGGTCAGATACGCAGTATTTT.

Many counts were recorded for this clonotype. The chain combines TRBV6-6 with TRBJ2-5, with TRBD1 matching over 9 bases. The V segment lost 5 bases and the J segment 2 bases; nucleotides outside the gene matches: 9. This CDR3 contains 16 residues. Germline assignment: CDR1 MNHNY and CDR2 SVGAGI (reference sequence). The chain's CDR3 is CASSLPTGQGQETQYF. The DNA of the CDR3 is TGTGCCAGCAGTCTCCCCACGGGACAGGGTCAAGAGACCCAGTACTTC.

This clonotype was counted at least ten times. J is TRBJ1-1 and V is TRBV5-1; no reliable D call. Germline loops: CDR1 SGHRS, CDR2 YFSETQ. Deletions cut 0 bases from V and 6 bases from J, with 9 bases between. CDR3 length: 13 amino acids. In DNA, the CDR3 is TGCGCCAGCAGCTTGGGGGCAGGTTCTGAAGCTTTCTTT. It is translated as CASSLGAGSEAFF. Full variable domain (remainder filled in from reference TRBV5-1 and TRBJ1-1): KAGVTQTPRYLIKTRGQQVTLSCSPISGHRSVSWYQQTPGQGLQFLFEYFSETQRNKGNFPGRFSGRQFSNSRSEMNVSTLELGDSALYLCASSLGAGSEAFFGQGTRLTVV.

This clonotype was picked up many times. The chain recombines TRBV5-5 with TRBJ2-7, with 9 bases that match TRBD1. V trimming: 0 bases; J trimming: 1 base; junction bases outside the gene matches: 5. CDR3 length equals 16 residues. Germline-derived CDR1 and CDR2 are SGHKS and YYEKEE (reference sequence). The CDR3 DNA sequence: TGTGCCAGCAGCTTGGGGGACAGGGTGGAGTCCTACGAGCAGTACTTC. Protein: CASSLGDRVESYEQYF. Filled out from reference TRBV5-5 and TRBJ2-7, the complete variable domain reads DAGVTQSPTHLIKTRGQQVTLRCSPISGHKSVSWYQQVLGQGPQFIFQYYEKEERGRGNFPDRFSARQFPNYSSELNVNALLLGDSALYLCASSLGDRVESYEQYFGPGTRLTVT.

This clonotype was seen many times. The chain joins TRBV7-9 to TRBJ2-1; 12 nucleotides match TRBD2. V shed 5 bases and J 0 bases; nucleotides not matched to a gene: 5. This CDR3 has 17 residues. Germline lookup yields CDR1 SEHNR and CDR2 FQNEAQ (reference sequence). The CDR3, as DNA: TGTGCCAGCAGCCCCCGACTAGCGGGGGACTCCTACAATGAGCAGTTCTTC. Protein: CASSPRLAGDSYNEQFF.

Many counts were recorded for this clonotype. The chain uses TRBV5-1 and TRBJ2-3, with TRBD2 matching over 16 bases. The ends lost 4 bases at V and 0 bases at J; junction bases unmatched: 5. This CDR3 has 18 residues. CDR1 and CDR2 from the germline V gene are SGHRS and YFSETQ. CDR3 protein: CASSQGLAGGLSTDTQYF. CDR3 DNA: TGCGCCAGCAGCCAGGGACTAGCGGGGGGGCTCAGCACAGATACGCAGTATTTT.

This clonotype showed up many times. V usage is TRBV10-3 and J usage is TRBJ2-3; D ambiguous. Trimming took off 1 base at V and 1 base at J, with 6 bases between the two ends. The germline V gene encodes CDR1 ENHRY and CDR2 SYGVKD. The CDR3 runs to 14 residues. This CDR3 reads CAISEFTGTDTQYF. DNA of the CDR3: TGTGCCATCAGTGAGTTTACGGGCACAGATACGCAGTATTTT.

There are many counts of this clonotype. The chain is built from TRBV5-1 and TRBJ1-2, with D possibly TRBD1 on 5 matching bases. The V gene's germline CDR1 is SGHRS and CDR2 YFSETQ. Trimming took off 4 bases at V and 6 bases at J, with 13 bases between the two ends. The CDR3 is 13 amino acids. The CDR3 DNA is TGCGCCAGCAGCCTCCTGGGGGAACATGGCTACACCTTC. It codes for CASSLLGEHGYTF.

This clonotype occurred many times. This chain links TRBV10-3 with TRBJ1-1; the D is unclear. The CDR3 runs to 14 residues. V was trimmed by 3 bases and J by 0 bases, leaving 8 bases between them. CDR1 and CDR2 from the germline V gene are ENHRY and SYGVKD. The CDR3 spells CAISDAGMNTEAFF. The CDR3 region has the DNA TGTGCCATCAGTGATGCCGGGATGAACACTGAAGCTTTCTTT.

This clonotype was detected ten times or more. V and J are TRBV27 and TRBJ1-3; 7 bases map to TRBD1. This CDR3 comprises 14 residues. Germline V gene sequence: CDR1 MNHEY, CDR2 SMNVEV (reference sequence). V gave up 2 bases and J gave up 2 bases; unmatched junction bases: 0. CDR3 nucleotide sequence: TGTGCCAGCAGTTTAAGGGGGCCTGGAAACACCATATATTTT. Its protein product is CASSLRGPGNTIYF.

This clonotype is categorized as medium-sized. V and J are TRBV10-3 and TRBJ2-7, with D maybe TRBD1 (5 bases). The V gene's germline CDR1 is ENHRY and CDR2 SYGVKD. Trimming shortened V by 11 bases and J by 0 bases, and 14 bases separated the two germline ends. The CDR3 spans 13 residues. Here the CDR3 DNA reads TGTGCCCTATCACAGGATTACTCCTACGAGCAGTACTTC. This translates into CALSQDYSYEQYF.

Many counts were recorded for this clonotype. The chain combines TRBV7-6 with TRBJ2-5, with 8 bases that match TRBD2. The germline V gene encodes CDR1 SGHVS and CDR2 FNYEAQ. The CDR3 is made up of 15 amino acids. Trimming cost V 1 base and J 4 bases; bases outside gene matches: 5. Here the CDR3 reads CASSLEAGGRETQYF. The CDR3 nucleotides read TGTGCCAGCAGCTTAGAGGCGGGGGGCAGAGAGACCCAGTACTTC.

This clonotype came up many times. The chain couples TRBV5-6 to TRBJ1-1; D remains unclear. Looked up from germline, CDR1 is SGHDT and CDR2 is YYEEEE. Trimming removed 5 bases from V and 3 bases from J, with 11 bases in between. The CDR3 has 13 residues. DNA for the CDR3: TGTGCCAGCAGACAAGAGAGGCACACTGAAGCTTTCTTT. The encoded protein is CASRQERHTEAFF.

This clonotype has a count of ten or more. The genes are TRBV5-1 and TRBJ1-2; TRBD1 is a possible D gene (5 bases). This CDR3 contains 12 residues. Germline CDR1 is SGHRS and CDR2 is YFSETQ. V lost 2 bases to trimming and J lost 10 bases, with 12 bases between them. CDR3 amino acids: CASSFEQVHYTF. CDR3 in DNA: TGCGCCAGCAGCTTCGAACAGGTTCACTACACCTTC.

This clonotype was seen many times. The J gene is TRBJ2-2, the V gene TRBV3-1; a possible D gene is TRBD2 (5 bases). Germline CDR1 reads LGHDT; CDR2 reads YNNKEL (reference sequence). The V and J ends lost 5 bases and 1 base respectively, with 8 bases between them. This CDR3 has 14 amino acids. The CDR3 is CASSSGLNTGELFF. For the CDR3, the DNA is TGTGCCAGCAGCTCAGGACTGAACACCGGGGAGCTGTTTTTT.

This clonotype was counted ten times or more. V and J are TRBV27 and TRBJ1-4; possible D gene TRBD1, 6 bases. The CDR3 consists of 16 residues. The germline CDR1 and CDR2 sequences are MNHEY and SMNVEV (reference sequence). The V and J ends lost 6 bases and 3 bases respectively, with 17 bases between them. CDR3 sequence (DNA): TGTGCCAGCAGATCCCTTTTCGCAGGGGCTAATGAAAAACTGTTTTTT. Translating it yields CASRSLFAGANEKLFF.

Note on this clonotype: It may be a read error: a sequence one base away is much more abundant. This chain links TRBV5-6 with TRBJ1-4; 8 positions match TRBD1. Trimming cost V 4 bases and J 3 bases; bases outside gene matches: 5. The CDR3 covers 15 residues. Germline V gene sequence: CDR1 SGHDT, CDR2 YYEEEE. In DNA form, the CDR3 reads TGTGCCAGCAGCGCGGGACAGGAAGCTAATGAAAAACTGTTTTTT. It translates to CASSAGQEANEKLFF.

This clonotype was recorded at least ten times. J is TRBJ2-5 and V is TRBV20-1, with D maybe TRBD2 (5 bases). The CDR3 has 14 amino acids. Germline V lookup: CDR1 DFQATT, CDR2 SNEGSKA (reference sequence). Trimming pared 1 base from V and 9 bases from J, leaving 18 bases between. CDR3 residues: CSARVPDYLRAQYF. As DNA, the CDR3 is TGCAGTGCTAGAGTCCCTGACTATTTGAGGGCCCAGTACTTC.

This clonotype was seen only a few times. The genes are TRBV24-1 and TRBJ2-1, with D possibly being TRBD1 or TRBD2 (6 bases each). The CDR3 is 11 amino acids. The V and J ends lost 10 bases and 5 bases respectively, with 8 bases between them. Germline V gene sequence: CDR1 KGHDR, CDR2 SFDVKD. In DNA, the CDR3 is TGTGCCACGAGGGGGGACAATGAGCAGTTCTTC. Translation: CATRGDNEQFF.

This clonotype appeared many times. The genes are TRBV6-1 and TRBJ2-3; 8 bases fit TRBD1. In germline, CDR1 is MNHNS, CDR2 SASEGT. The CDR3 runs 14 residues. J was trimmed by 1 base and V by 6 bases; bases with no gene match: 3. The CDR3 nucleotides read TGTGCCAGCAGCCCGGACAGGGGCACAGATACGCAGTATTTT. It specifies CASSPDRGTDTQYF.

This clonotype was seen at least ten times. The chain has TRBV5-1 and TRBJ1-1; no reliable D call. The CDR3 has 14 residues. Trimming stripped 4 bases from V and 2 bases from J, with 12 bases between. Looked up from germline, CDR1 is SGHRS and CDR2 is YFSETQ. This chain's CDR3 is CASSGGEGNTEAFF. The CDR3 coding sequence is TGCGCCAGCAGCGGAGGAGAGGGAAACACTGAAGCTTTCTTT.

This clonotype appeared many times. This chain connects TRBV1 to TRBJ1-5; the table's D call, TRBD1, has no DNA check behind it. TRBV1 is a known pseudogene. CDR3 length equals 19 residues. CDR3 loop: CTSVAGLAETGEVNQPQHF. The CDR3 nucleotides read TGCACCAGCGTCGCGGGGCTTGCAGAGACAGGGGAGGTCAATCAGCCCCAGCATTTT.

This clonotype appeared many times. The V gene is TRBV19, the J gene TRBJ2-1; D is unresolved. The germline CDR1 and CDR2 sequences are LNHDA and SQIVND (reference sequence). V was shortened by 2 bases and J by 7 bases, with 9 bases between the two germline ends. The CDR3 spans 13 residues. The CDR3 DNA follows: TGTGCCAGTAGTATATTAGTTCAAAATGAGCAGTTCTTC. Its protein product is CASSILVQNEQFF.

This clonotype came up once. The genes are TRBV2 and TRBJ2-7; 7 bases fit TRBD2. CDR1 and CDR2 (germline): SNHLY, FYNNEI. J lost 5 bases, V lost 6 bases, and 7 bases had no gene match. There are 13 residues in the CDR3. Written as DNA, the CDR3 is TGTGCCAGCAGCCGGACTAGGTCAAACGAGCAGTACTTC. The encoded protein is CASSRTRSNEQYF.

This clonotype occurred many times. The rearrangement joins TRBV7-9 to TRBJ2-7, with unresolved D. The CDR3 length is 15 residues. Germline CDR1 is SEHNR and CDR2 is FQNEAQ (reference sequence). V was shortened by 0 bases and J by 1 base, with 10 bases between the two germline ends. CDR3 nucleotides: TGTGCCAGCAGCTTAGCTAGTCAGCTATCCTACGAGCAGTACTTC. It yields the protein CASSLASQLSYEQYF. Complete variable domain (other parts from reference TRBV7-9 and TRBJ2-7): DTGVSQNPRHKITKRGQNVTFRCDPISEHNRLYWYRQTLGQGPEFLTYFQNEAQLEKSRLLSDRFSAERPKGSFSTLEIQRTEQGDSAMYLCASSLASQLSYEQYFGPGTRLTVT.

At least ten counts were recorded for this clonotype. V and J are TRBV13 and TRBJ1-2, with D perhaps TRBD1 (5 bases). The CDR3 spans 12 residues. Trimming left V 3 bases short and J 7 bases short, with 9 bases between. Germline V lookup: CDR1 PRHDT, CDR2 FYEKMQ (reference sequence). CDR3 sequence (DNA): TGTGCCAGCAGCTTGTACAGGTTTGGCTACACCTTC. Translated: CASSLYRFGYTF.

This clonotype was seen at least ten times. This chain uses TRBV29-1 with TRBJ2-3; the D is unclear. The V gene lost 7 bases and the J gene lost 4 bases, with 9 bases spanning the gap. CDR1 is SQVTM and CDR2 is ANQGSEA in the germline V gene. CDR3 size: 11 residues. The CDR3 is CSAPSPDTQYF. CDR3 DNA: TGCAGCGCCCCTTCTCCAGATACGCAGTATTTT.